This T cell receptor beta chain was identified in a study of blood T cell repertoires in COVID-19. Background on the study: From the United States, Italy and Spain came samples of acute and convalescent COVID-19. In each case, the material was cDNA or gDNA derived from T cells, B-cell-depleted T cells, or PBMCs.

This CDR3 has 14 residues. V dropped 5 bases and J dropped 0 bases, with 10 bases sitting between them. CDR1 and CDR2 from the germline V gene are SEHNR and FQNEAQ (reference sequence). Authors' analysis steps: Researchers report that nucleated cell counts were estimated from reference gene primer amplification. The protocol was immunoSEQ multiplex PCR, while the TCRdb copy is restricted to in-frame clones and leaves out a portion. The D gene and trimming were derived from the DNA, and the V and J assignments and clone size from that table. In the table there are about 86,000 clones, approximately 80% of which are singletons. This clone is a singleton in its sample.

The source material was peripheral blood. V is TRBV7-9 and J is TRBJ2-5; D not resolved. This TCR was recovered from a man in his 70s with acute or convalescent COVID-19. DNA of the CDR3: TGTGCCAGCAGCCTAAATGCGTACCAAGAGACCCAGTACTTC. Translation: CASSLNAYQETQYF.